A selection of T cell receptor beta chains follows, all from one sample in a study of shared clonotypes between healthy human individuals. Only in-frame clones appear in the TCRdb table, and some are missing; sequencing was by immunoSEQ multiplex PCR. The table records some 2,500,000 clones, roughly 93% of them present only once. The material sequenced was naive CD4+ T cells from PBMCs. These receptors were taken from a man between 18 and 35 years old in good health. Some clones in this sample may be carry-over from other donors' samples. CDR3s include the opening cysteine and the closing phenylalanine or tryptophan. Fields, in order: clone size, D gene, V gene, J gene, CDR3 protein, CDR3 DNA. The D gene is left open where the match is weak. Where a row states a size, it is once, few, many or the class of an expanded clone; other rows omit it.

clone_size: -
d_call: -
v_call: TRBV30
j_call: TRBJ2-7
cdr3_aa: CAWSNSDEQYF
cdr3_nt: TGTGCCTGGAGTAATAGCGACGAGCAGTACTTC

clone_size: -
d_call: -
v_call: TRBV20-1
j_call: TRBJ2-5
cdr3_aa: CSAGYQETQYF
cdr3_nt: TGCAGTGCTGGGTACCAAGAGACCCAGTACTTC

clone_size: -
d_call: -
v_call: TRBV19
j_call: TRBJ1-5
cdr3_aa: CASSFRDGGINQPQHF
cdr3_nt: TGTGCCAGTAGTTTCCGGGACGGAGGAATAAATCAGCCCCAGCATTTT

clone_size: -
d_call: TRBD2
v_call: TRBV6-5
j_call: TRBJ2-1
cdr3_aa: CASSYELAGGHPFF
cdr3_nt: TGTGCCAGCAGTTACGAGCTAGCGGGGGGTCACCCGTTCTTC

clone_size: -
d_call: -
v_call: TRBV29-1
j_call: TRBJ2-6
cdr3_aa: CSVGLAWSGANVLTF
cdr3_nt: TGCAGCGTTGGTCTAGCTTGGTCTGGGGCCAACGTCCTGACTTTC

clone_size: -
d_call: -
v_call: TRBV5-6
j_call: TRBJ2-3
cdr3_aa: CASSSDPTDTQYF
cdr3_nt: TGTGCCAGCAGCTCAGATCCCACAGATACGCAGTATTTT

clone_size: -
d_call: TRBD2
v_call: TRBV9
j_call: TRBJ2-1
cdr3_aa: CASSATSGIWNEQFF
cdr3_nt: TGTGCCAGCAGCGCCACTAGCGGGATATGGAATGAGCAGTTCTTC

clone_size: -
d_call: -
v_call: TRBV6-1
j_call: TRBJ1-3
cdr3_aa: CASRETGNTIYF
cdr3_nt: TGTGCCAGCAGGGAAACTGGAAACACCATATATTTT

clone_size: -
d_call: TRBD1
v_call: TRBV7-2
j_call: TRBJ1-5
cdr3_aa: CASSLTGGTNQPQHF
cdr3_nt: TGTGCCAGCAGCTTGACAGGGGGGACAAATCAGCCCCAGCATTTT

clone_size: -
d_call: TRBD2
v_call: TRBV9
j_call: TRBJ2-7
cdr3_aa: CASSVGEGSGSYEQYF
cdr3_nt: TGTGCCAGCAGCGTAGGGGAGGGGAGCGGCTCCTACGAGCAGTACTTC

clone_size: few
d_call: TRBD2
v_call: TRBV18
j_call: TRBJ2-1
cdr3_aa: CASSPGTSGRYEQFF
cdr3_nt: TGTGCCAGCTCACCCGGGACTAGCGGGAGATATGAGCAGTTCTTC

clone_size: -
d_call: TRBD2
v_call: TRBV5-1
j_call: TRBJ2-1
cdr3_aa: CASSLVTSGGYNEQFF
cdr3_nt: TGCGCCAGCAGCTTGGTGACTAGCGGGGGCTACAATGAGCAGTTCTTC

clone_size: -
d_call: TRBD2
v_call: TRBV2
j_call: TRBJ2-7
cdr3_aa: CASTGLAGENEQYF
cdr3_nt: TGTGCCAGCACCGGACTAGCGGGCGAAAACGAGCAGTACTTC

clone_size: -
d_call: -
v_call: TRBV19
j_call: TRBJ1-1
cdr3_aa: CASSSWTATMNTEAFF
cdr3_nt: TGTGCCAGTAGTTCCTGGACAGCGACTATGAACACTGAAGCTTTCTTT

clone_size: -
d_call: TRBD1
v_call: TRBV7-9
j_call: TRBJ2-5
cdr3_aa: CASSLATGEETQYF
cdr3_nt: TGTGCCAGCAGCTTAGCGACAGGGGAAGAGACCCAGTACTTC

clone_size: -
d_call: -
v_call: TRBV5-1
j_call: TRBJ2-5
cdr3_aa: CASTTGLGETQYF
cdr3_nt: TGCGCCAGCACCACGGGTTTAGGTGAGACCCAGTACTTC

clone_size: -
d_call: -
v_call: TRBV9
j_call: TRBJ2-1
cdr3_aa: CASSVVKGGPNNEQFF
cdr3_nt: TGTGCCAGCAGCGTAGTTAAAGGTGGACCGAACAATGAGCAGTTCTTC

clone_size: -
d_call: -
v_call: TRBV30
j_call: TRBJ2-7
cdr3_aa: CAWRPQGSYEQYF
cdr3_nt: TGTGCCTGGAGGCCACAGGGTTCCTACGAGCAGTACTTC

clone_size: -
d_call: -
v_call: TRBV4-1
j_call: TRBJ1-2
cdr3_aa: CASSAQGDYGYTF
cdr3_nt: TGCGCCAGCAGCGCACAGGGAGACTATGGCTACACCTTC

clone_size: -
d_call: -
v_call: TRBV29-1
j_call: TRBJ1-1
cdr3_aa: CSVEGGAGTEAFF
cdr3_nt: TGCAGCGTTGAAGGGGGGGCGGGCACTGAAGCTTTCTTT

clone_size: -
d_call: TRBD2
v_call: TRBV27
j_call: TRBJ2-7
cdr3_aa: CASSSSRTSGRFNEQYF
cdr3_nt: TGTGCCAGCAGTTCCTCAAGGACTAGCGGGAGATTTAACGAGCAGTACTTC

clone_size: -
d_call: TRBD1
v_call: TRBV4-1
j_call: TRBJ1-2
cdr3_aa: CASSQVRDRVLSRYGYTF
cdr3_nt: TGCGCCAGCAGCCAAGTCCGGGACAGGGTTTTATCTAGGTATGGCTACACCTTC

clone_size: -
d_call: TRBD1
v_call: TRBV7-9
j_call: TRBJ1-2
cdr3_aa: CASSFSRGRSGGYTF
cdr3_nt: TGTGCCAGCAGCTTCTCCAGGGGGCGGTCGGGTGGCTACACCTTC

clone_size: -
d_call: -
v_call: TRBV28
j_call: TRBJ2-5
cdr3_aa: CASIPLGGSETQYF
cdr3_nt: TGTGCCAGCATCCCGTTGGGTGGGAGCGAGACCCAGTACTTC

clone_size: -
d_call: -
v_call: TRBV5-1
j_call: TRBJ2-2
cdr3_aa: CASSLGRTGELFF
cdr3_nt: TGCGCCAGCAGCTTGGGCAGGACCGGGGAGCTGTTTTTT

clone_size: -
d_call: -
v_call: TRBV7-7
j_call: TRBJ2-7
cdr3_aa: CASPVWGTKSYEQYF
cdr3_nt: TGTGCCAGCCCCGTTTGGGGAACCAAATCCTACGAGCAGTACTTC

clone_size: -
d_call: -
v_call: TRBV19
j_call: TRBJ2-5
cdr3_aa: CASSIVTGSVVETQYF
cdr3_nt: TGTGCCAGTAGTATAGTAACCGGGTCGGTCGTGGAGACCCAGTACTTC

clone_size: few
d_call: -
v_call: TRBV2
j_call: TRBJ1-2
cdr3_aa: CASKERANYGYTF
cdr3_nt: TGTGCCAGCAAAGAAAGGGCTAACTATGGCTACACCTTC

clone_size: -
d_call: TRBD1
v_call: TRBV10-3
j_call: TRBJ2-5
cdr3_aa: CATGGEKTGAETQYF
cdr3_nt: TGTGCCACTGGTGGGGAAAAAACAGGGGCCGAGACCCAGTACTTC

clone_size: -
d_call: TRBD1
v_call: TRBV5-1
j_call: TRBJ1-4
cdr3_aa: CASSVDRAEKLFF
cdr3_nt: TGCGCCAGCAGCGTGGACAGGGCCGAAAAACTGTTTTTT

clone_size: -
d_call: -
v_call: TRBV5-1
j_call: TRBJ2-3
cdr3_aa: CASSLRVGYTDTQYF
cdr3_nt: TGCGCCAGCAGCTTAAGGGTGGGTTATACAGATACGCAGTATTTT

clone_size: -
d_call: TRBD1
v_call: TRBV7-3
j_call: TRBJ1-5
cdr3_aa: CASSYRGDQPQHF
cdr3_nt: TGTGCCAGCAGCTACAGGGGTGATCAGCCCCAGCATTTT

clone_size: -
d_call: -
v_call: TRBV28
j_call: TRBJ1-5
cdr3_aa: CASSQPSSRLSQPQHF
cdr3_nt: TGTGCCAGCAGTCAGCCCTCCAGCCGGTTAAGTCAGCCCCAGCATTTT

clone_size: -
d_call: -
v_call: TRBV7-2
j_call: TRBJ2-7
cdr3_aa: CASSRGQGSGEQYF
cdr3_nt: TGTGCCAGCAGCCGGGGGCAGGGCTCCGGAGAGCAGTACTTC

clone_size: -
d_call: -
v_call: TRBV18
j_call: TRBJ1-4
cdr3_aa: CASSPSGSGSEEKLFF
cdr3_nt: TGTGCCAGCTCACCATCGGGTTCTGGGTCGGAGGAAAAACTGTTTTTT

clone_size: -
d_call: -
v_call: TRBV30
j_call: TRBJ1-5
cdr3_aa: CAWSDSQHQPQHF
cdr3_nt: TGTGCCTGGAGTGATAGCCAGCATCAGCCCCAGCATTTT

clone_size: -
d_call: -
v_call: TRBV5-1
j_call: TRBJ2-3
cdr3_aa: CASTWDGGTDTQYF
cdr3_nt: TGCGCCAGCACTTGGGACGGTGGCACAGATACGCAGTATTTT

clone_size: -
d_call: -
v_call: TRBV5-6
j_call: TRBJ1-2
cdr3_aa: CASSLKNYGYTF
cdr3_nt: TGTGCCAGCAGCTTGAAGAACTATGGCTACACCTTC

clone_size: -
d_call: -
v_call: TRBV5-4
j_call: TRBJ2-7
cdr3_aa: CASSLDSGFNYEQYF
cdr3_nt: TGTGCCAGCAGCTTGGATTCGGGATTTAACTACGAGCAGTACTTC

clone_size: once
d_call: -
v_call: TRBV28
j_call: TRBJ1-6
cdr3_aa: CASSFREGYNSPLHF
cdr3_nt: TGTGCCAGCAGTTTTCGGGAAGGATATAATTCACCCCTCCACTTT

clone_size: -
d_call: -
v_call: TRBV28
j_call: TRBJ2-1
cdr3_aa: CASSSPLRDRFYNEQFF
cdr3_nt: TGTGCCAGCAGTTCCCCCCTACGGGATCGCTTTTACAATGAGCAGTTCTTC

clone_size: once
d_call: -
v_call: TRBV4-2
j_call: TRBJ1-5
cdr3_aa: CASSQAGIDQPQHF
cdr3_nt: TGTGCCAGCAGCCAAGCAGGGATTGATCAGCCCCAGCATTTT

clone_size: -
d_call: TRBD1
v_call: TRBV9
j_call: TRBJ2-2
cdr3_aa: CASSVQGANTGELFF
cdr3_nt: TGTGCCAGCAGCGTACAGGGGGCGAACACCGGGGAGCTGTTTTTT

clone_size: -
d_call: -
v_call: TRBV5-1
j_call: TRBJ2-2
cdr3_aa: CASALRNTGELFF
cdr3_nt: TGCGCCAGTGCGTTACGGAACACCGGGGAGCTGTTTTTT

clone_size: -
d_call: TRBD1
v_call: TRBV28
j_call: TRBJ1-4
cdr3_aa: CAIGQVSNEKLFF
cdr3_nt: TGTGCCATCGGACAGGTTTCCAATGAAAAACTGTTTTTT

clone_size: -
d_call: -
v_call: TRBV18
j_call: TRBJ1-2
cdr3_aa: CASSPSTETNYGYTF
cdr3_nt: TGTGCCAGCTCACCATCGACAGAAACTAACTATGGCTACACCTTC

clone_size: -
d_call: TRBD2
v_call: TRBV9
j_call: TRBJ2-7
cdr3_aa: CASSLSGRVDEQYF
cdr3_nt: TGTGCCAGCAGCCTTAGCGGGAGGGTCGACGAGCAGTACTTC

clone_size: -
d_call: TRBD1
v_call: TRBV19
j_call: TRBJ2-1
cdr3_aa: CASVRTGTGYPNEQFF
cdr3_nt: TGTGCCAGCGTCCGAACCGGGACAGGGTATCCCAATGAGCAGTTCTTC

clone_size: -
d_call: TRBD2
v_call: TRBV7-2
j_call: TRBJ2-2
cdr3_aa: CASSLVLAGITGELFF
cdr3_nt: TGTGCCAGCAGCTTAGTACTAGCGGGAATTACCGGGGAGCTGTTTTTT

clone_size: -
d_call: -
v_call: TRBV28
j_call: TRBJ1-5
cdr3_aa: CASTPVAGGKHF
cdr3_nt: TGTGCCAGCACCCCGGTCGCCGGGGGGAAGCATTTT

clone_size: -
d_call: TRBD2
v_call: TRBV9
j_call: TRBJ2-3
cdr3_aa: CASSVLSGSTDTQYF
cdr3_nt: TGTGCCAGCAGTGTTCTTAGCGGGAGTACAGATACGCAGTATTTT

clone_size: -
d_call: -
v_call: TRBV29-1
j_call: TRBJ2-3
cdr3_aa: CSGSTRYVTDTQYF
cdr3_nt: TGCAGCGGAAGTACGCGTTATGTCACAGATACGCAGTATTTT

clone_size: -
d_call: -
v_call: TRBV10-3
j_call: TRBJ2-3
cdr3_aa: CAISPGSNSDTQYF
cdr3_nt: TGTGCCATCAGTCCCGGGAGTAACTCAGATACGCAGTATTTT

clone_size: -
d_call: -
v_call: TRBV6-1
j_call: TRBJ2-5
cdr3_aa: CASTQDSSQYF
cdr3_nt: TGTGCCAGCACCCAGGACAGTTCCCAGTACTTC

clone_size: -
d_call: TRBD1
v_call: TRBV6-1
j_call: TRBJ2-1
cdr3_aa: CASSEGNLQGNNEQFF
cdr3_nt: TGTGCCAGCAGTGAAGGGAACCTACAGGGGAACAATGAGCAGTTCTTC

clone_size: -
d_call: -
v_call: TRBV11-2
j_call: TRBJ2-2
cdr3_aa: CASSFIWRLNTGELFF
cdr3_nt: TGTGCCAGCAGCTTCATTTGGCGATTGAACACCGGGGAGCTGTTTTTT

clone_size: -
d_call: TRBD1
v_call: TRBV28
j_call: TRBJ2-3
cdr3_aa: CASSRGQGISADTQYF
cdr3_nt: TGTGCCAGCAGCAGGGGACAGGGAATCTCGGCGGATACGCAGTATTTT

clone_size: -
d_call: -
v_call: TRBV7-3
j_call: TRBJ2-1
cdr3_aa: CASSLIPMVGAYNEQFF
cdr3_nt: TGTGCCAGCAGCTTAATTCCGATGGTGGGAGCGTACAATGAGCAGTTCTTC

clone_size: -
d_call: TRBD2
v_call: TRBV19
j_call: TRBJ2-5
cdr3_aa: CASSKGLAGDRETQYF
cdr3_nt: TGTGCCAGTAGTAAAGGACTAGCGGGAGATCGGGAGACCCAGTACTTC